This T cell receptor beta chain was profiled in a study of blood T cell repertoires in COVID-19. Overall study: The United States, Italy and Spain supplied acute and convalescent COVID-19 samples.

Study processing details: Amplification with reference gene primers provided the estimates of nucleated cell counts. Sequenced by immunoSEQ multiplex PCR; TCRdb stores in-frame clones only, minus some. V, J and clone size reflect that table, while D and trimming were determined from the DNA. This table holds roughly 250,000 clones, roughly three quarters found once. V shed 0 bases and J shed 4 bases, with 9 bases lying between them. The CDR3 contains 14 residues. Germline values: CDR1 SGDLS, CDR2 YYNGEE. The material sequenced was peripheral blood. This receptor was taken from a woman aged 35 to 49 with active or convalescent COVID-19. The rearrangement joins TRBV9 to TRBJ2-3; weak D call: TRBD2 (6 bases). The CDR3: CASSVVSSADTQYF. DNA of the CDR3: TGTGCCAGCAGCGTAGTGTCTAGCGCAGATACGCAGTATTTT.